The entry that follows covers one T cell receptor (beta chain) sequence. What it recognizes is unknown. These data belong to a study of CXCR3-negative and CXCR3-positive naive CD8 T cells. Broader study findings: Memory CD8+ T cell repertoires were far less diverse than both naive subsets. Similar TRBV-TRBJ gene usage was seen in naive CXCR3-negative and CXCR3-positive cells, but not in memory cells.

UMI-labeled TRB cDNA libraries were prepared by 5' RACE. TCRdb reprocessed the 5' RACE reads; each CDR3 protein has one entry and no DNA is given. With approximately 60,000 distinct CDR3 sequences in the sample, the ten largest clones hold 23%. The CDR3 has 16 amino acids. Germline V gives CDR1 DFQATT, CDR2 SNEGSKA (reference sequence). The origin of this receptor is a human donor in good health. Some clones in this sample may be carry-over from other donors' samples. The chain employs TRBV20-1 and TRBJ1-6; TCRdb's D gene call, TRBD1, goes unchecked for lack of DNA. Sequenced material: memory CD8+ T cells from blood. CDR3 region: CSARETVSSYNSPLHF.